A single sample is the source of the 19 T cell receptor beta chains below, sequenced in a study of blood T cell repertoires in COVID-19. Clones were read by immunoSEQ multiplex PCR, and TCRdb kept only the in-frame ones, dropping some. This table holds over 200,000 clones, approximately 88% found once. Material: PBMCs or T cells enriched from blood (not recorded which). These receptors were taken from a woman in her twenties or thirties who had been exposed to COVID-19.

This rearrangement joins TRBV7-6 to TRBJ2-3; 12 bases line up with TRBD2. CDR1 and CDR2 from the germline V gene are SGHVS and FNYEAQ. The CDR3 is 19 residues long. J gave up 1 base and V 4 bases, and 12 bases lay outside the gene matches. As DNA, the CDR3 is TGTGCCAGCAGCTCCAGGACTAGCGGGGCCCTCTTGGGCACAGATACGCAGTATTTT. Protein sequence: CASSSRTSGALLGTDTQYF.

This chain uses TRBV28 with TRBJ2-1, with a weak D call TRBD1 (6 bases). The V gene's germline CDR1 is MDHEN and CDR2 SYDVKM. Trimming stripped 10 bases from V and 3 bases from J, with 16 bases between. The CDR3 has 14 residues. The CDR3 is CATENRVIYNEQFF. In DNA, the CDR3 is TGTGCCACAGAAAACAGGGTTATCTACAATGAGCAGTTCTTC.

V is TRBV4-1 and J is TRBJ1-2; D ambiguous. With 0 bases removed from V and 8 bases from J, the gap between germline ends came to 10 bases. Germline CDR1 is MGHRA and CDR2 is YSYEKL. The CDR3 is 13 residues long. Here the CDR3 DNA reads TGCGCCAGCAGCCAAGAGACGGTCGGGGGCTACACCTTC. It translates to CASSQETVGGYTF.

The chain has TRBV6-4 and TRBJ2-1, with a tentative D call TRBD1 (6 bases). The CDR3 extends over 14 amino acids. V was pared by 7 bases and J by 4 bases, with 14 bases between. The germline CDR1 and CDR2 sequences are MRHNA and SNTAGT. The CDR3 loop is CASTKQGRYNEQFF. The CDR3, as DNA: TGTGCCAGCACTAAACAGGGAAGGTACAATGAGCAGTTCTTC.

The rearrangement links TRBV2 to TRBJ1-1, with no clear D. Germline lookup yields CDR1 SNHLY and CDR2 FYNNEI. V was clipped by 3 bases and J by 1 base, with 9 bases between them. This CDR3 is built from 14 residues. CDR3 region: CASSEGRQNTEAFF. CDR3 coding DNA: TGTGCCAGCAGTGAGGGCAGGCAGAACACTGAAGCTTTCTTT.

This clone was observed a single time. V usage is TRBV30 and J usage is TRBJ2-1; no firm D call. CDR3 length: 13 residues. The germline V gene encodes CDR1 GTSNPN and CDR2 SVGIG (reference sequence). V lost 8 bases to trimming and J lost 2 bases, with 13 bases between them. CDR3 protein: CARRLAAYNEQFF. In DNA, the CDR3 is TGTGCCCGAAGGTTAGCAGCCTACAATGAGCAGTTCTTC.

J is TRBJ1-4 and V is TRBV10-1, with D perhaps matching TRBD1 (5 bases). V was pared by 0 bases and J by 2 bases, with 7 bases between. The germline V gene encodes CDR1 WNHNN and CDR2 SYGVQD (reference sequence). The CDR3 contains 15 residues. This chain's CDR3 is CASSESRGTNEKLFF. DNA for the CDR3: TGCGCCAGCAGTGAGTCCCGGGGGACTAATGAAAAACTGTTTTTT.

V is TRBV2 and J is TRBJ1-2; 11 bases align to TRBD1. CDR3 length equals 16 residues. CDR1 and CDR2 (germline): SNHLY, FYNNEI. The junction had 10 bases not matched to a gene; V was cut back by 5 bases and J by 5 bases. This chain's CDR3 is CASSYVPRDRGYGYTF. The DNA of the CDR3 is TGTGCCAGCAGTTATGTTCCCCGGGACAGGGGGTATGGCTACACCTTC.

The CDR3 sequence: CASSLAGTGPPLHF. The CDR3 coding sequence is TGTGCCAGCAGCTTGGCCGGGACAGGGCCACCCCTCCACTTT. This chain joins TRBV5-6 and TRBJ1-6, with 9 bases identical to TRBD1. The V gene end was trimmed by 0 bases and the J gene end by 11 bases; junction bases not matched to a gene: 3. Germline values: CDR1 SGHDT, CDR2 YYEEEE. This CDR3 spans 14 amino acids.

This clone was recorded only once. V gene TRBV28 combines with J gene TRBJ1-5; TRBD1 might be the D (6 bases). The ends were cut back, 8 bases at V and 5 bases at J, with 22 bases in the middle. This CDR3 is 16 amino acids long. Looked up from germline, CDR1 is MDHEN and CDR2 is SYDVKM. The CDR3 sequence: CASRDPKYRAHQPQHF. The CDR3 DNA reads TGTGCCAGCCGAGACCCAAAATACAGGGCCCATCAGCCCCAGCATTTT.

This clone has a single count. The rearrangement joins TRBV2 to TRBJ1-2, with 7 positions matching TRBD1. CDR1 is SNHLY and CDR2 is FYNNEI in the germline V gene. The CDR3 has 10 amino acids. V lost 9 bases to trimming and J lost 6 bases; unmatched junction nucleotides: 1. CDR3 residues: CARQGNGYTF. CDR3 nucleotide sequence: TGTGCCAGACAGGGGAATGGCTACACCTTC.

Only a few counts were recorded for this clone. This sequence joins TRBV21-1 and TRBJ2-7; TRBD2 is the table's D call and was not checked against the DNA. TRBV21-1 is a listed pseudogene. The CDR3 spans 15 residues. The CDR3 DNA reads as TGTGCCAGCAGCAAGCGCCTAGCGGGAGGTGACGAGCAGTACTTC. Its translation is CASSKRLAGGDEQYF.

This chain uses TRBV6-2 or TRBV6-3 with TRBJ2-3, with 9 bases matching TRBD2. V was pared by 5 bases and J by 3 bases, with 9 bases of the junction left unmatched. There are 16 residues in the CDR3. Germline V gene data show CDR1 as MNHEY and CDR2 as SVGEGT. CDR3 sequence reads: CASSRHAGGFTDTQYF. CDR3 nucleotides: TGTGCCAGCAGTCGACACGCGGGAGGGTTTACAGATACGCAGTATTTT.

This sequence joins TRBV28 and TRBJ2-5; possibly TRBD2 for D (7 bases). Germline V lookup: CDR1 MDHEN, CDR2 SYDVKM. V lost 4 bases and J lost 5, with 20 bases in between. The length of the CDR3 is 16 residues. CDR3 in DNA: TGTGCCAGCAGTTCCCCTAGCGGCCCAGGGGTGGAGACCCAGTACTTC. Translation: CASSSPSGPGVETQYF.

J is TRBJ2-2 and V is TRBV27; 10 bases agree with TRBD2. The V gene's germline CDR1 is MNHEY and CDR2 SMNVEV (reference sequence). The CDR3 has 15 residues. V lost 6 bases to trimming and J lost 5 bases; unmatched junction nucleotides: 6. This chain's CDR3 is CASRIAGGPTGELFF. The CDR3 DNA is TGTGCCAGCAGAATAGCGGGAGGTCCTACCGGGGAGCTGTTTTTT.

The count of this clone is one. J is TRBJ1-2 and V is TRBV30; unclear D gene. The CDR3 is made up of 13 amino acids. Germline CDR1 GTSNPN, CDR2 SVGIG (reference sequence). Trimming pared 3 bases from V and 3 bases from J, leaving 11 bases between. CDR3 DNA: TGTGCCTGGAGACCCTCGGGAGACTATGGCTACACCTTC. Translation gives CAWRPSGDYGYTF. The entire variable domain, with the rest obtained from reference TRBV30 and TRBJ1-2, is as follows: SQTIHQWPATLVQPVGSPLSLECTVEGTSNPNLYWYRQAAGRGLQLLFYSVGIGQISSEVPQNLSASRPQDRQFILSSKKLLLSDSGFYLCAWRPSGDYGYTFGSGTRLTVV.

This chain connects TRBV2 to TRBJ2-7; the D gene is possibly TRBD2 (5 bases). In germline, CDR1 is SNHLY, CDR2 FYNNEI. V dropped 11 bases and J dropped 3 bases, with 23 bases sitting between them. The CDR3 loop spans 15 amino acids. CDR3 in DNA: TGTGCCGGTAGTTTACTTGAGGGAGCGGTCTACGAGCAGTACTTC. Amino acids: CAGSLLEGAVYEQYF.

The V and J genes are TRBV1 and TRBJ1-5. TRBV1 is listed as a pseudogene. The CDR3 extends over 12 amino acids. The CDR3 bases are TGCACCAGCCCCCAACGGGTTCAGCCCCAGCATTTT. Encoded protein: CTSPQRVQPQHF.

This chain joins TRBV6-5 and TRBJ1-4; D is possibly TRBD1 (5 bases). This CDR3 region has 14 residues. Germline V CDR1 and CDR2: MNHEY, SVGAGI. Trimming removed 10 bases from V and 8 bases from J, with 20 bases in between. The CDR3 reads CATRGTPQREKLFF. DNA for the CDR3: TGTGCCACAAGAGGGACTCCACAGAGGGAAAAACTGTTTTTT.